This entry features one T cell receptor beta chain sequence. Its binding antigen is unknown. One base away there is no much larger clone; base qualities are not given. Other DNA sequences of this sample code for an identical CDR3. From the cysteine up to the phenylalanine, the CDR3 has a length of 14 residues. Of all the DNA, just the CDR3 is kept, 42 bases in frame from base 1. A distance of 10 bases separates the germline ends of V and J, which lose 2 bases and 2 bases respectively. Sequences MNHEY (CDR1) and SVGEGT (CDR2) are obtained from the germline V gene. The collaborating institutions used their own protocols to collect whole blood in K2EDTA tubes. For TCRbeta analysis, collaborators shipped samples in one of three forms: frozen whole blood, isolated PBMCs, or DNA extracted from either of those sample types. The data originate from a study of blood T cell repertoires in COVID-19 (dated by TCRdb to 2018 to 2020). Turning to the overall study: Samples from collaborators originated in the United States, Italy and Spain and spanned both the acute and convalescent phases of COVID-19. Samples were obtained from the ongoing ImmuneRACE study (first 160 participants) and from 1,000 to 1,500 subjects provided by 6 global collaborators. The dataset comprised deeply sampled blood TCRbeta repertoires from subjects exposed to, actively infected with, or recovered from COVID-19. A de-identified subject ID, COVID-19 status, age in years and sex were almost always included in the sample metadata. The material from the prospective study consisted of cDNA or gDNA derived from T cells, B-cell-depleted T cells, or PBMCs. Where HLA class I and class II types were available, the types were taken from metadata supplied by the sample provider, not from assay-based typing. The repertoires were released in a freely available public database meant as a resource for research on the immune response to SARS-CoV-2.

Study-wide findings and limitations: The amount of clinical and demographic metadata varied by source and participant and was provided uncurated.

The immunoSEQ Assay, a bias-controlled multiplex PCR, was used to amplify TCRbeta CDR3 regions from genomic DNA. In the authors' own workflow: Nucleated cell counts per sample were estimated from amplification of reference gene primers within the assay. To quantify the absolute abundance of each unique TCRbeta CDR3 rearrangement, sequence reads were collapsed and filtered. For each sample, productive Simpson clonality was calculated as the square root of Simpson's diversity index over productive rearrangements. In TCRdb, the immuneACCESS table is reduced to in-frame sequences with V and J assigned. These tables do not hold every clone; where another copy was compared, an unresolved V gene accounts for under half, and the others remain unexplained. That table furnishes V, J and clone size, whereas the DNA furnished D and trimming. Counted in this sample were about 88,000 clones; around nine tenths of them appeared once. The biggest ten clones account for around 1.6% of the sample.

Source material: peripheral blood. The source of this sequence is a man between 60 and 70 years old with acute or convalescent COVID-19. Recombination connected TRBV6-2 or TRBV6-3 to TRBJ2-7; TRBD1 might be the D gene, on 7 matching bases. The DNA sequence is TGTGCCAGCAGTTACCAGGGGGGCCCCTACGAGCAGTACTTC. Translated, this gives CASSYQGGPYEQYF.